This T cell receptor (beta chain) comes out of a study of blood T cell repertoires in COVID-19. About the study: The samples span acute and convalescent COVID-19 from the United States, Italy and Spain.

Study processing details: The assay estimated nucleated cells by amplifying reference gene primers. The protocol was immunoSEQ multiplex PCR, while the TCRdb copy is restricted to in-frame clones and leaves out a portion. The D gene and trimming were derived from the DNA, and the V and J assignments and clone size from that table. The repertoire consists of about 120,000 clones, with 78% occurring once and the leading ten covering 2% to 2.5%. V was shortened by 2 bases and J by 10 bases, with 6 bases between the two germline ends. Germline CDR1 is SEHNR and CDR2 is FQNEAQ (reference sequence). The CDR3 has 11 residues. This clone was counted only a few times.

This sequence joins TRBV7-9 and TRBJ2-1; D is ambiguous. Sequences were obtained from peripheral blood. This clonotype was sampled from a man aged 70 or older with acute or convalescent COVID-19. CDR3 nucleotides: TGTGCCAGCAGCTTATTTGGCGAGCAGTTCTTC. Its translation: CASSLFGEQFF. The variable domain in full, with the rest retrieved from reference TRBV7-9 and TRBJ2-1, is DTGVSQNPRHKITKRGQNVTFRCDPISEHNRLYWYRQTLGQGPEFLTYFQNEAQLEKSRLLSDRFSAERPKGSFSTLEIQRTEQGDSAMYLCASSLFGEQFFGPGTRLTVL.